The 7 T cell receptor beta chains given below trace back to one sample, sequenced in a study of long-term antiretroviral therapy in people with HIV. immunoSEQ v3.0 was run at survey level. Measured with immunoSEQ multiplex PCR; TCRdb has only the in-frame clones, and not every one. This table has fewer than 30,000 clones, approximately 83% appearing once. The material sequenced was unsorted PBMCs, taken almost 2.9 years after starting antiretroviral therapy. These receptors came from a man aged 25 to 40 with HIV.

This chain links TRBV15 with TRBJ2-5; 12 bases align to TRBD2. Trimming cost V 0 bases and J 0 bases; bases outside gene matches: 17. The germline CDR1 and CDR2 sequences are LNHNV and YYDKDF (reference sequence). The CDR3 contains 22 residues. The CDR3 nucleotides read TGTGCCACCAGCAGAGATCTCGCTCCCCTAGCGGGAGGGTCCTCGTACCAAGAGACCCAGTACTTC. Translation gives CATSRDLAPLAGGSSYQETQYF.

The chain has TRBV10-1 and TRBJ1-5; possibly TRBD1 for D (5 bases). The CDR3 consists of 17 residues. V was shortened by 2 bases and J by 5 bases, with 19 bases between the two germline ends. Per the germline V gene, CDR1 is WNHNN and CDR2 is SYGVQD (reference sequence). CDR3 coding DNA: TGCGCCAGCAGTGAGGGTCAGGGAGTAAGGGCCTATCAGCCCCAGCATTTT. This gives the protein CASSEGQGVRAYQPQHF.

The gene calls are TRBV9 and TRBJ2-7; tentative D call: TRBD2 (6 bases). Trimming stripped 3 bases from V and 3 bases from J, with 13 bases between. CDR3 size: 14 residues. Germline V gene lookup returns CDR1 SGDLS and CDR2 YYNGEE. CDR3 region: CASSAGTSIYEQYF. As DNA, the CDR3 is TGTGCCAGCAGCGCCGGGACTTCGATCTACGAGCAGTACTTC.

This chain connects TRBV11-2 to TRBJ1-6, with unresolved D. The CDR3 loop spans 13 amino acids. Per the germline V gene, CDR1 is SGHAT and CDR2 is FQNNGV. Deletions cut 2 bases from V and 14 bases from J, with 13 bases between. CDR3 DNA sequence: TGTGCCAGCAGCTTATCCGAGGACGAATCCCTCCACTTT. This codes for CASSLSEDESLHF.

This chain uses TRBV7-9 with TRBJ2-3; D uncertain. V lost 1 base to trimming and J lost 8 bases, with 7 bases between them. The CDR3 spans 12 residues. CDR1 SEHNR and CDR2 FQNEAQ come from the germline V gene (reference sequence). The CDR3 coding sequence is TGTGCCAGCAGCTTAGTGGAAGCTACGCAGTATTTT. Translated, it gives CASSLVEATQYF.

The chain joins TRBV7-2 to TRBJ2-3; possible D gene TRBD2, 5 bases. With 6 bases removed from V and 14 bases from J, the gap between germline ends came to 15 bases. The CDR3 is made up of 11 amino acids. Germline V gene sequence: CDR1 SGHTA, CDR2 FQGNSA. The CDR3 DNA reads as TGTGCCAGCAGTTACGGACTCGTATCGTATTTT. This gives the protein CASSYGLVSYF.

The chain joins TRBV19 to TRBJ1-5, with D maybe TRBD1 (6 bases). V gave up 3 bases and J gave up 6 bases, with 18 bases separating them. There are 16 residues in the CDR3. Germline V CDR1 and CDR2: LNHDA, SQIVND (reference sequence). The CDR3 loop is CASSMGYRVSGQPQHF. CDR3 DNA: TGTGCCAGTAGTATGGGGTACAGGGTTTCAGGTCAGCCCCAGCATTTT.